These 20 T cell receptor beta chains were sequenced from one sample in a study of monozygotic twins with inflammatory bowel disease. TCRdb processed the 5' RACE reads again and assigns one entry to each CDR3 protein, with no DNA. This table holds a few hundred thousand distinct CDR3 sequences. Sequencing was carried out using blood. Receptors were obtained from a human donor with ulcerative colitis or Crohn's disease, or a healthy co-twin of an affected twin (not recorded which).

The chain recombines TRBV6-1 with TRBJ1-1; lacking DNA, the TRBD1 call made by TCRdb goes unchecked. In germline, CDR1 is MNHNS, CDR2 SASEGT. The CDR3 loop spans 14 amino acids. The CDR3 loop reads CASRRSGAGTEAFF.

The rearrangement uses TRBV5-1 and TRBJ2-1; without DNA, the TCRdb call of TRBD2 cannot be checked. The CDR3 length is 13 residues. The germline gives CDR1 SGHRS, CDR2 YFSETQ. The CDR3 loop reads CASSLGGRNEQFF.

The CDR3 protein is CASSQDGTGGEPTRYEQYF. The chain couples TRBV3-1 to TRBJ2-7; TCRdb selects TRBD2, and the lack of DNA leaves this call unchecked. This CDR3 is built from 19 residues. Germline V gene lookup returns CDR1 LGHDT and CDR2 YNNKEL (reference sequence).

The chain joins TRBV7-6 to TRBJ2-3. CDR1 is SGHVS, CDR2 FNYEAQ, per germline. There are 14 residues in the CDR3. The CDR3 sequence: CASSLNEVLDTQYF.

The chain recombines TRBV19 with TRBJ1-2; the TRBD1 assignment by TCRdb is unverifiable without DNA. The CDR3 is 14 residues long. Germline V gene sequence: CDR1 LNHDA, CDR2 SQIVND (reference sequence). The CDR3 loop reads CASTETGFRYGYTF.

This chain uses TRBV6-2 or TRBV6-3 with TRBJ2-3. CDR3 length equals 15 residues. Germline V gene sequence: CDR1 MNHEY, CDR2 SVGEGT. The CDR3 reads CASSYNDRVADTQYF.

The rearrangement joins TRBV10-2 to TRBJ1-5; TCRdb names TRBD1, which stays unverified in the absence of DNA. Germline-derived CDR1 and CDR2 are WSHSY and SAAADI. The CDR3 covers 13 residues. CDR3 sequence: CASSDRGEKPQHF.

The chain carries TRBV20-1 and TRBJ1-1; TCRdb returns TRBD1, unconfirmable since there is no DNA. This CDR3 is 15 amino acids long. CDR1 and CDR2 (germline): DFQATT, SNEGSKA (reference sequence). CDR3: CSARLRAPLNTEAFF.

V is TRBV28 and J is TRBJ2-1. This CDR3 has 15 amino acids. Per germline, CDR1 MDHEN and CDR2 SYDVKM. The CDR3 spells CASSFKYRPNNEQFF.

The chain is built from TRBV30 and TRBJ2-7; TCRdb designates TRBD1, a call that cannot be tested without DNA. The CDR3 contains 11 residues. Germline CDR1 GTSNPN, CDR2 SVGIG (reference sequence). CDR3 loop: CAWSAGFRQYF.

The V call is TRBV5-1, the J call TRBJ1-4; TCRdb designates TRBD1, a call that cannot be tested without DNA. Germline CDR1 and CDR2: SGHRS and YFSETQ. The CDR3 length is 17 residues. This CDR3 reads CASSLRTPGTGNEKLFF.

The rearrangement joins TRBV3-1 to TRBJ1-4; TCRdb reports TRBD1, a call that lacks DNA to check it against. Germline loops: CDR1 LGHDT, CDR2 YNNKEL (reference sequence). This CDR3 is built from 15 residues. CDR3 amino acids: CASSHSTGAGEKLFF. The whole variable domain, filled in from reference TRBV3-1 and TRBJ1-4, reads DTAVSQTPKYLVTQMGNDKSIKCEQNLGHDTMYWYKQDSKKFLKIMFSYNNKELIINETVPNRFSPKSPDKAHLNLHINSLELGDSAVYFCASSHSTGAGEKLFFGSGTQLSVL.

The chain links TRBV28 to TRBJ2-3. The V gene's germline CDR1 is MDHEN and CDR2 SYDVKM. CDR3 size: 12 residues. CDR3 loop: CASSLRGIAQYF.

The genes are TRBV19 and TRBJ2-1; no DNA is available, so the TRBD1 call from TCRdb remains unchecked. This CDR3 region has 11 residues. Germline V lookup: CDR1 LNHDA, CDR2 SQIVND (reference sequence). The CDR3: CASSQYGGQFF.

The J gene is TRBJ2-2, the V gene TRBV12-3 or TRBV12-4; TCRdb returns TRBD2, unconfirmable since there is no DNA. This CDR3 has 17 amino acids. CDR3 sequence: CASSLGLSGGRTGELFF.

This chain joins TRBV7-2 and TRBJ2-3; lacking DNA, the TRBD2 call made by TCRdb goes unchecked. There are 15 residues in the CDR3. In germline, CDR1 is SGHTA, CDR2 FQGNSA. The CDR3 spells CASGLGLSFTHTQYF.

This chain joins TRBV5-4 and TRBJ2-7; TCRdb outputs TRBD1, but without DNA this stays unchecked. CDR1 and CDR2 from the germline V gene are SGHNT and YYREEE (reference sequence). The CDR3 spans 15 residues. CDR3: CASSGPGRRSYEQYF.

The CDR3 is CSATSGKRSSYEQYF. The chain uses TRBV20-1 and TRBJ2-7. The CDR3 consists of 15 residues. Looked up from germline, CDR1 is DFQATT and CDR2 is SNEGSKA (reference sequence).

The J gene is TRBJ1-1, the V gene TRBV6-1. This CDR3 is built from 15 residues. The germline CDR1 and CDR2 sequences are MNHNS and SASEGT. Here the CDR3 reads CASTPGMAGGTEAFF.

The V gene is TRBV20-1, the J gene TRBJ2-5. Germline CDR1 and CDR2: DFQATT and SNEGSKA (reference sequence). This CDR3 has 13 residues. CDR3 in amino acids: CSVATGSQETQYF.